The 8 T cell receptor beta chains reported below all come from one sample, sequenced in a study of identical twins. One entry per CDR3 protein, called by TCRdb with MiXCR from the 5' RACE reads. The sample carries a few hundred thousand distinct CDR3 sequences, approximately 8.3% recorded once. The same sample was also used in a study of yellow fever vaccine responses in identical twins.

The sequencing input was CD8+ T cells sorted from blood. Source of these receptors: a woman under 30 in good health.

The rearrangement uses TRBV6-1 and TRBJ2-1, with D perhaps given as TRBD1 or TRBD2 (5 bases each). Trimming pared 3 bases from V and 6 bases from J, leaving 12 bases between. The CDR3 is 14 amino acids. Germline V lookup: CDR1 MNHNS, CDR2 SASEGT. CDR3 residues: CASSESGTANEQFF. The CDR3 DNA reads TGTGCCAGCAGTGAGTCCGGGACGGCCAATGAGCAGTTCTTC.

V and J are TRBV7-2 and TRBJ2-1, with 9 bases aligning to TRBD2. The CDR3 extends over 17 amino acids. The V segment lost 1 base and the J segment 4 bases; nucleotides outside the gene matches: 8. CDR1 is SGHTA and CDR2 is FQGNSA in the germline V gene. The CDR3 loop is CASSLVAGAHPYNEQFF. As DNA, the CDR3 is TGTGCCAGCAGCTTAGTAGCGGGAGCTCACCCATACAATGAGCAGTTCTTC.

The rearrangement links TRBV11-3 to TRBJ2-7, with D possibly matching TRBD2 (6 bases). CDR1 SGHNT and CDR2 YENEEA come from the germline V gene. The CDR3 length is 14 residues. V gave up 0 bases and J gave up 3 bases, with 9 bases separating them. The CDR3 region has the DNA TGTGCCAGCAGCTTAGATCCCGGGGGCTACGAGCAGTACTTC. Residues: CASSLDPGGYEQYF.

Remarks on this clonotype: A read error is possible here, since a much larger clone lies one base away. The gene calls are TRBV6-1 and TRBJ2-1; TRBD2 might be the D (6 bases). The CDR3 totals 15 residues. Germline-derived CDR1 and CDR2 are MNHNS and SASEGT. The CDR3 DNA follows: TGTACCAGCAATACGGAGACGCGGGAATTCCCCGCCGGGCTCTTC. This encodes CTSNTETREFPAGLF.

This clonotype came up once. The CDR3 DNA is TGTGCCAGCAGCTTCTCCGAGACTAGGTTAAATGAGCAGTTCTTC. Protein sequence: CASSFSETRLNEQFF. The rearrangement joins TRBV7-9 to TRBJ2-1, with D perhaps TRBD2 (6 bases). Germline V gives CDR1 SEHNR, CDR2 FQNEAQ (reference sequence). V lost 3 bases, J lost 7 bases, and 16 bases lay in between. This CDR3 contains 15 residues.

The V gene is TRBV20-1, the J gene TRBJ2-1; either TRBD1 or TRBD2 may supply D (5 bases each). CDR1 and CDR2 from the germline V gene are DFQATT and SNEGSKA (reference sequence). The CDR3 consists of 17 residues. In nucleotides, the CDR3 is TGCTGCGTCCGGGGCCTTTTTGGCGGAGCACCTACAAATGAGCAGTTCTTC. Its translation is CCVRGLFGGAPTNEQFF.

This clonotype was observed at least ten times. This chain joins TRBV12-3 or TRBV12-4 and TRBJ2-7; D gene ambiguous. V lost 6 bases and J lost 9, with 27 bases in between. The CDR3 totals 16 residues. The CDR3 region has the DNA TGTGCCAGCAGCTTCCCCTCGGACCTCCGTCACGTCTGGCAGTACTTC. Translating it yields CASSFPSDLRHVWQYF.

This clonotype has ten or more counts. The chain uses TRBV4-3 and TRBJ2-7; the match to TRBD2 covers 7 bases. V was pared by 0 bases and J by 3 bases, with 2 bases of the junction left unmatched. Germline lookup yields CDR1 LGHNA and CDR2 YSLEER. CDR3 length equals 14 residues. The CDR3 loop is CASSQEAGHYEQYF. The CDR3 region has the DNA TGCGCCAGCAGCCAAGAAGCGGGGCACTACGAGCAGTACTTC.